This T cell receptor (beta chain) was profiled in a study of T cells after yellow fever vaccination (dated by TCRdb to about 2019). Broadly, across the study: Libraries from fractions with low cell numbers were prepared with the SMART-Seq v4 Ultra Low Input RNA kit. To follow T-cell clones before and after primary and booster YFV17D yellow fever vaccination, bulk TCR alpha and beta repertoires were sequenced over time. The cohort comprised two healthy male donors, one aged 18 to 30 and one aged 30 to 40 years. Blood samples were taken at several timepoints before and after primary and secondary immunization, and bulk PBMC replicates and cell subsets were isolated.

General findings and caveats noted by the study authors: A small share of clonotypes was detected in both CD4 and CD8 compartments, with the overlap likely arising from convergent recombination. Because only a couple of donors were included in the study, the extent to which the findings can be generalized is limited. After the booster, most of the clones that had expanded following primary vaccination were detected again (just under 97% of CD4 and roughly nine tenths of CD8), which suggests that memory was broadly maintained. Compared with the primary T-cell response, the secondary T-cell response was faster but weaker, reaching its peak on day 5 rather than on day 15. Computational filtering was needed because FACS-sorted repertoires could contain abundant contaminating clonotypes from the bulk population.

Points on this clonotype: The target of this receptor is not known. No clone much larger than this one lies a single base away; base qualities are absent.

Reading the label with the study, this specimen's treatment or condition is: live attenuated yellow fever vaccine strain. Two biological replicates of bulk PBMCs were collected at each blood-draw timepoint. PBMCs were isolated from peripheral blood using a standard Ficoll-Paque protocol. TriZol was used to extract RNA from bulk PBMCs, CD4 and CD8 fractions, and dextramer-positive and dextramer-negative fractions. Sequencing used an Illumina NovaSeq 6000. TCR cDNA was made using 5'RACE template switching, a step that added a universal primer site and unique molecular identifiers. Priming for cDNA synthesis came from both the TCR alpha and TCR beta constant segments. Libraries were amplified in two PCR steps, with sample barcodes and sequencing adapters added in the second step. Sequencing of libraries was done on Illumina HiSeq 2500 (2x100 bp) or NovaSeq (2x150 bp). The authors' analysis ran thus. MIGEC handled demultiplexing of reads and collapsing into UMI consensus sequences, while MiXCR performed V(D)J alignment. Clonotypes responding to the vaccine were identified with edgeR on replicate PBMC samples, with the criteria of FDR below 0.01 and a log2 fold change above 5 up to day 15. Each bulk clonotype was labeled CD4 or CD8 based on which sequenced repertoire, CD4 or CD8, contained the clonotype at higher abundance. Starting from the raw public reads, TCRdb applied fastp trimming at Q25, assembled clones with MiXCR and retained in-frame beta chains. Every entry covers one CDR3 protein and lists the most common genes and DNA from its rows. TCRdb assigned the V and J calls; the authors' analysis was not used. Here the sample has 200,000 to 300,000 distinct CDR3 sequences; over 3% occur a single time. The leading ten clones occupy around 19% of the sample.

The receptor was derived from a man aged 18 to 30 who received the YFV17D yellow fever vaccine. The material sequenced was PBMCs, taken 15 days after the yellow fever booster vaccination.

The CDR3 amino acid sequence is: CASSPPLQSSYNSPLHF. In nucleotide form, the sequence is TGTGCCAGCTCACCACCGTTACAGAGCTCCTATAATTCACCCCTCCACTTT. The V gene is TRBV18 and the J gene is TRBJ1-6; the D gene assignment is ambiguous. The CDR1 and CDR2 encoded by the germline V gene are KGHSH and LQKENI. The CDR3, from cysteine to phenylalanine, totals 17 residues. Solely the CDR3 DNA is kept, with 51 bases framed from the first base. V and J are truncated by 0 bases and 0 bases respectively, leaving an intervening sequence of 9 bases.